This T cell receptor (beta chain) was sequenced in a study of blood T cell repertoires in COVID-19. Study as a whole: Cohort 3 recovered donors had two negative PCRs, clearance, or symptom resolution.

CDR1 and CDR2 from the germline V gene are LNHDA and SQIVND (reference sequence). This CDR3 is built from 13 residues. Trimming took off 3 bases at V and 3 bases at J, with 7 bases between the two ends. Assay used: immunoSEQ multiplex PCR; TCRdb lists only in-frame clones, some missing. Among some 330,000 clones, 70% to 90% were seen once, and the ten largest hold about 1.9%. The study recruited people aged 18 to 89 years across roughly 23 US areas. The sequenced sample was PBMCs or T cells enriched from blood (not recorded which). The sequence was obtained from a man in his forties or fifties in a cohort exposed to, infected with or recovered from COVID-19 (not recorded which). The V gene is TRBV19, the J gene TRBJ2-3, with D possibly matching TRBD1 (6 bases). The CDR3 sequence: CASSMGHTDTQYF. The CDR3 DNA sequence: TGTGCCAGTAGTATGGGACATACAGATACGCAGTATTTT.